Following are 24 T cell receptor beta chains from one sample sequenced in a study of T cell changes during pregnancy in multiple sclerosis. Profiling relied on immunoSEQ multiplex PCR, and the TCRdb table lists in-frame clones only, not all of them. The sample records approximately 52,000 clones, roughly 90% being singletons. The source material was CD4+ T cells from peripheral blood mononuclear cells, sampled after pregnancy. Source of these receptors: a female donor with multiple sclerosis, enrolled in a pregnancy study.

This clone appeared once. The V call is TRBV5-4, the J call TRBJ2-7, with D hard to call. The CDR3 has 14 amino acids. Germline CDR1 reads SGHNT; CDR2 reads YYREEE (reference sequence). V lost 2 bases and J 0 bases, leaving 9 bases between the germline ends. The CDR3 bases are TGTGCCAGCAGCTTCGATCCTAACTCCTACGAGCAGTACTTC. It encodes CASSFDPNSYEQYF.

The chain carries TRBV6-4 and TRBJ2-2; D is uncertain. Trimming pared 0 bases from V and 8 bases from J, leaving 7 bases between. CDR3 size: 13 residues. Germline V gene lookup returns CDR1 MRHNA and CDR2 SNTAGT. The CDR3 reads CASSDSGRGELFF. CDR3 sequence (DNA): TGTGCCAGCAGTGACTCTGGGCGAGGGGAGCTGTTTTTT.

The rearrangement links TRBV14 to TRBJ2-5; no firm D call. The better agreement between TRBJ2-4 and the DNA end casts doubt on the J call. The CDR3 consists of 12 residues. The V gene's germline CDR1 is SGHDN and CDR2 FVKESK. This CDR3 is CASSHGADIQYF. CDR3 coding DNA: TGTGCCAGCAGCCACGGCGCCGACATTCAGTACTTC.

The chain recombines TRBV28 with TRBJ1-5; a possible D gene is TRBD1 (6 bases). Trimming cost V 8 bases and J 0 bases, with 8 bases left between them. The CDR3 contains 13 residues. The V gene's germline CDR1 is MDHEN and CDR2 SYDVKM. The CDR3 reads CASWTVSNQPQHF. The CDR3 DNA reads as TGTGCCAGCTGGACAGTTAGCAATCAGCCCCAGCATTTT.

The genes are TRBV19 and TRBJ1-4, with a weak D call TRBD1 (6 bases). V was pared by 10 bases and J by 11 bases, with 23 bases between. CDR3 length: 14 amino acids. Germline CDR1 reads LNHDA; CDR2 reads SQIVND (reference sequence). Here the CDR3 reads CATSKGQTMEKLFF. In nucleotides, the CDR3 is TGTGCCACCTCCAAAGGACAGACGATGGAGAAACTGTTTTTT.

The rearrangement links TRBV27 to TRBJ2-7; possibly TRBD2 for D (5 bases). CDR3 length: 14 amino acids. V shed 2 bases and J shed 2 bases, with 10 bases lying between them. The germline gives CDR1 MNHEY, CDR2 SMNVEV (reference sequence). The CDR3: CASSLPVGAYEQYF. CDR3 nucleotide sequence: TGTGCCAGCAGTTTACCGGTGGGAGCCTACGAGCAGTACTTC.

V and J are TRBV6-1 and TRBJ1-1, with 7 positions matching TRBD1. Trimming at V came to 7 bases and at J to 0 bases, leaving 8 bases not matched to a gene. CDR3 length: 15 amino acids. Germline V gene data show CDR1 as MNHNS and CDR2 as SASEGT. CDR3 nucleotide sequence: TGTGCCAGCACGATCGTAGGGACAGTGAACACTGAAGCTTTCTTT. Protein: CASTIVGTVNTEAFF.

V gene TRBV7-2 combines with J gene TRBJ2-2; 7 bases map to TRBD2. CDR3 length: 16 residues. V lost 1 base, J lost 2 bases, and 4 bases stayed unmatched. Germline CDR1 and CDR2: SGHTA and FQGNSA. DNA for the CDR3: TGTGCCAGCAGCTTAGGTGGGACTATTAACACCGGGGAGCTGTTTTTT. Its protein product is CASSLGGTINTGELFF.

The chain uses TRBV5-6 and TRBJ1-1, with TRBD1 as a possible D gene (5 bases). There are 15 residues in the CDR3. CDR1 SGHDT and CDR2 YYEEEE come from the germline V gene. Trimming left V 3 bases short and J 6 bases short, with 18 bases between. The CDR3 loop reads CASSSETVRGAEAFF. DNA for the CDR3: TGTGCCAGCAGCTCGGAGACAGTTCGTGGCGCTGAAGCTTTCTTT. The full variable domain, rest sourced from reference TRBV5-6 and TRBJ1-1, is DAGVTQSPTHLIKTRGQQVTLRCSPKSGHDTVSWYQQALGQGPQFIFQYYEEEERQRGNFPDRFSGHQFPNYSSELNVNALLLGDSALYLCASSSETVRGAEAFFGQGTRLTVV.

The rearrangement links TRBV29-1 to TRBJ2-7, with 8 bases lining up with TRBD2. The CDR3 runs to 16 residues. V was clipped by 2 bases and J by 0 bases; unmatched bases: 9. Germline CDR1 and CDR2: SQVTM and ANQGSEA. The CDR3 DNA reads as TGCAGCGTTGAAATTTGGCAGCGGGAGAACTCCTACGAGCAGTACTTC. This sequence encodes CSVEIWQRENSYEQYF.

The chain links TRBV9 to TRBJ2-3, with TRBD2 matching over 13 bases. This CDR3 is 17 amino acids long. Losses at the gene ends were 1 base for V and 7 bases for J; bases not matched to a gene: 9. Germline V CDR1 and CDR2: SGDLS, YYNGEE. The CDR3 sequence: CASSVTPGTSGTNTQYF. For the CDR3, the DNA is TGTGCCAGCAGCGTAACCCCCGGGACTAGCGGGACGAATACGCAGTATTTT.

V usage is TRBV5-1 and J usage is TRBJ2-2; perhaps TRBD1 as D (5 bases). With 4 bases removed from V and 6 bases from J, the gap between germline ends came to 13 bases. Germline V gene lookup returns CDR1 SGHRS and CDR2 YFSETQ. This CDR3 has 14 residues. The CDR3 loop is CASSPRAEPGELFF. The CDR3 DNA sequence: TGCGCCAGCAGCCCCAGGGCCGAACCCGGGGAGCTGTTTTTT.

The V gene is TRBV9, the J gene TRBJ2-1, with 10 bases lining up with TRBD2. CDR1 and CDR2 (germline): SGDLS, YYNGEE. Losses at the gene ends were 0 bases for V and 10 bases for J; bases not matched to a gene: 7. The CDR3 extends over 15 amino acids. The CDR3 sequence is CASSVALAGAQEQFF. The CDR3 DNA follows: TGTGCCAGCAGCGTAGCGCTAGCGGGGGCTCAGGAGCAGTTCTTC.

The rearrangement uses TRBV6-5 and TRBJ1-1; TRBD1 matches 11 bases. The CDR3 totals 15 residues. Germline lookup yields CDR1 MNHEY and CDR2 SVGAGI. V gave up 6 bases and J gave up 0 bases; unmatched junction bases: 3. In DNA form, the CDR3 reads TGTGCCAGCAGCCGGGACAGGGGGATGAACACTGAAGCTTTCTTT. This gives the protein CASSRDRGMNTEAFF.

CDR3 region: CASSPNAGGPIPDTQYF. The CDR3 nucleotides read TGTGCCAGCTCACCAAACGCGGGAGGGCCAATCCCAGATACGCAGTATTTT. This chain connects TRBV18 to TRBJ2-3; 9 nucleotides match TRBD2. Germline V gene lookup returns CDR1 KGHSH and CDR2 LQKENI. J gave up 4 bases and V 2 bases, and 10 bases lay outside the gene matches. This CDR3 has 17 amino acids.

The chain carries TRBV4-3 and TRBJ2-7; 10 nucleotides agree with TRBD2. V shed 1 base, J shed 2 bases, and the junction held 2 bases outside the gene matches. In germline, CDR1 is LGHNA, CDR2 YSLEER. The CDR3 contains 15 residues. The CDR3 reads CASSQGTSGTYEQYF. CDR3 DNA: TGCGCCAGCAGCCAAGGGACTAGCGGAACCTACGAGCAGTACTTC.

The chain links TRBV5-1 to TRBJ2-1; 12 bases are shared with TRBD1. The germline V gene encodes CDR1 SGHRS and CDR2 YFSETQ. The ends lost 6 bases at V and 8 bases at J; junction bases unmatched: 9. CDR3 length equals 15 residues. In DNA, the CDR3 is TGCGCCAGCACCCAACCGGGACAGGGGGCACATGAGCAGTTCTTC. It encodes CASTQPGQGAHEQFF. Full variable domain (outside the CDR3, taken from reference TRBV5-1 and TRBJ2-1): KAGVTQTPRYLIKTRGQQVTLSCSPISGHRSVSWYQQTPGQGLQFLFEYFSETQRNKGNFPGRFSGRQFSNSRSEMNVSTLELGDSALYLCASTQPGQGAHEQFFGPGTRLTVL.

The V call is TRBV28, the J call TRBJ2-3, with D tentatively TRBD1 (7 bases). This CDR3 has 14 amino acids. V shed 5 bases and J shed 6 bases, with 15 bases lying between them. From germline, CDR1 is MDHEN and CDR2 SYDVKM. The CDR3 DNA is TGTGCCAGCAGTCCGCAGGGGGGTGGTGATACGCAGTATTTT. Amino acids: CASSPQGGGDTQYF.

The chain employs TRBV27 and TRBJ2-1; 7 bases are a match to TRBD2. Unmatched junction bases numbered 7, after V lost 4 bases and J lost 1 base. Per the germline V gene, CDR1 is MNHEY and CDR2 is SMNVEV (reference sequence). The CDR3 has 16 amino acids. The CDR3 loop reads CASSSQLARSYNEQFF. CDR3 bases: TGTGCCAGCAGTTCCCAACTAGCGAGATCCTACAATGAGCAGTTCTTC.

This clone came up once. The sample contains more than one DNA sequence encoding this CDR3. The rearrangement joins TRBV29-1 to TRBJ2-7; D is undetermined. The germline V gene encodes CDR1 SQVTM and CDR2 ANQGSEA. The CDR3 spans 11 residues. The V end was cut by 4 bases, the J end by 4 bases, with 8 bases between. In DNA, the CDR3 is TGCAGCGTTGTCTCGGGTTACGAGCAGTACTTC. As protein: CSVVSGYEQYF.

V usage is TRBV19 and J usage is TRBJ2-3, with 9 nucleotides matching TRBD2. CDR1 is LNHDA, CDR2 SQIVND, per germline (reference sequence). With 7 bases clipped from V and 2 bases from J, the junction kept 4 bases outside the gene matches. The CDR3 loop spans 14 amino acids. This CDR3 reads CASMGLAFTDTQYF. The CDR3 DNA reads as TGTGCCAGTATGGGACTAGCTTTCACAGATACGCAGTATTTT.

The J gene is TRBJ2-3, the V gene TRBV9; 7 nucleotides match TRBD1. The CDR3 sequence is 16 residues long. Trimming removed 7 bases from V and 2 bases from J; junction bases left unmatched: 13. Per the germline V gene, CDR1 is SGDLS and CDR2 is YYNGEE. As DNA, the CDR3 is TGTGCCAGCTCATCGACAGGGTCAACTACCACAGATACGCAGTATTTT. This translates into CASSSTGSTTTDTQYF.

In DNA form, the CDR3 reads TGTGCCAGCAGCTTAGGTCAACCGGGACTAGCGGGAGGTTACAATGAGCAGTTCTTC. Encoded protein: CASSLGQPGLAGGYNEQFF. V and J are TRBV11-2 and TRBJ2-1; 15 nucleotides match TRBD2. Germline V gene lookup returns CDR1 SGHAT and CDR2 FQNNGV. The CDR3 is made up of 19 amino acids. After removal of 1 base from V and 4 bases from J, the junction contained 8 bases not matched to a gene. The full variable domain, its missing parts supplied by reference TRBV11-2 and TRBJ2-1, is EAGVAQSPRYKIIEKRQSVAFWCNPISGHATLYWYQQILGQGPKLLIQFQNNGVVDDSQLPKDRFSAERLKGVDSTLKIQPAKLEDSAVYLCASSLGQPGLAGGYNEQFFGPGTRLTVL.

Only one count was recorded for this clone. The V call is TRBV4-3, the J call TRBJ1-1; tentative D call: TRBD1 (5 bases). With 0 bases removed from V and 5 bases from J, the gap between germline ends came to 7 bases. This CDR3 region has 13 residues. CDR1 LGHNA and CDR2 YSLEER come from the germline V gene. The CDR3 here is CASSQDRGTEAFF. DNA of the CDR3: TGCGCCAGCAGCCAAGATCGGGGGACTGAAGCTTTCTTT.